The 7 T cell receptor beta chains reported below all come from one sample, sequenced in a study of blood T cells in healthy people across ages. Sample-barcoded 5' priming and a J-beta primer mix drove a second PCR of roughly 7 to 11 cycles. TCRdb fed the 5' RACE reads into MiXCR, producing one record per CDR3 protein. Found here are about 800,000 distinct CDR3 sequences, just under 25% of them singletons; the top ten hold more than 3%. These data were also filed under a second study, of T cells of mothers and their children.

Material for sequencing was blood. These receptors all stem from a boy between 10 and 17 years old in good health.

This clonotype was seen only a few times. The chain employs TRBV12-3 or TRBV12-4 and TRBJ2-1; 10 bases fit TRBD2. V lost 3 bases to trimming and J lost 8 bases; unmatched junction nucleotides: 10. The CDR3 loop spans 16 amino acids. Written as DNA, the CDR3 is TGTGCCAGCAGTTTGGACAGCGGGGGGGCCGGGTATGAGCAGTTCTTC. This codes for CASSLDSGGAGYEQFF.

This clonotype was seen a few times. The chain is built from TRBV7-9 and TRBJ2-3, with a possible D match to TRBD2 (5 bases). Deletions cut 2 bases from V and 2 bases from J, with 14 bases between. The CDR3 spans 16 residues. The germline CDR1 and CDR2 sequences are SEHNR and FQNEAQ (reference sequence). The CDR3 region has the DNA TGTGCCAGCAGCTTATCACAAGCTAGCCCCACAGATACGCAGTATTTT. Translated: CASSLSQASPTDTQYF. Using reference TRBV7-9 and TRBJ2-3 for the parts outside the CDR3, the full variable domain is DTGVSQNPRHKITKRGQNVTFRCDPISEHNRLYWYRQTLGQGPEFLTYFQNEAQLEKSRLLSDRFSAERPKGSFSTLEIQRTEQGDSAMYLCASSLSQASPTDTQYFGPGTRLTVL.

CDR3 protein: CASTKQGTNSPLHF. The CDR3 DNA reads TGTGCCAGCACCAAACAGGGAACGAATTCACCCCTCCACTTT. The chain employs TRBV2 and TRBJ1-6; D is possibly TRBD1 (6 bases). CDR1 SNHLY and CDR2 FYNNEI come from the germline V gene. The V end was cut by 7 bases, the J end by 7 bases, with 14 bases between. The CDR3 totals 14 residues.

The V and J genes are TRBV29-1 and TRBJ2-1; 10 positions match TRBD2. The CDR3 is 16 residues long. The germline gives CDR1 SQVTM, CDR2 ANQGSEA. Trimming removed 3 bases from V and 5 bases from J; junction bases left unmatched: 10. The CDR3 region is CSVEGASGGLHNEQFF. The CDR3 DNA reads TGCAGCGTTGAGGGGGCTAGCGGGGGACTACACAATGAGCAGTTCTTC.

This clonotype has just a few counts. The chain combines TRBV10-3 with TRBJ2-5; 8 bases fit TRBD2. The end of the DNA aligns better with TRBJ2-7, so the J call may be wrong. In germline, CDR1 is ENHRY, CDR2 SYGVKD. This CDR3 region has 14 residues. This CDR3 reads CAIRASGLRYEQYF. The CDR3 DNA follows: TGTGCCATCAGGGCTAGCGGGTTAAGGTACGAGCAGTACTTC.

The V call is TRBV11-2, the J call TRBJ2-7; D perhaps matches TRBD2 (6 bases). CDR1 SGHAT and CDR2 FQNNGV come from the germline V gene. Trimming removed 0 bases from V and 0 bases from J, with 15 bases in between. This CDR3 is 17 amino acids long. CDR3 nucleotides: TGTGCCAGCAGCTTAGATTACAATAGCGGCGACTCCTACGAGCAGTACTTC. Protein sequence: CASSLDYNSGDSYEQYF. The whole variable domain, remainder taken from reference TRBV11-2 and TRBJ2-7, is EAGVAQSPRYKIIEKRQSVAFWCNPISGHATLYWYQQILGQGPKLLIQFQNNGVVDDSQLPKDRFSAERLKGVDSTLKIQPAKLEDSAVYLCASSLDYNSGDSYEQYFGPGTRLTVT.

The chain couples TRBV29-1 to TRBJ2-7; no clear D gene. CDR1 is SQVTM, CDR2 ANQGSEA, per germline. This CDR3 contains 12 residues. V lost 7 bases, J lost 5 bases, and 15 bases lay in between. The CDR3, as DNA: TGCAGCGCCACCGTGGTGGGGAACGAGCAGTACTTC. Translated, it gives CSATVVGNEQYF.